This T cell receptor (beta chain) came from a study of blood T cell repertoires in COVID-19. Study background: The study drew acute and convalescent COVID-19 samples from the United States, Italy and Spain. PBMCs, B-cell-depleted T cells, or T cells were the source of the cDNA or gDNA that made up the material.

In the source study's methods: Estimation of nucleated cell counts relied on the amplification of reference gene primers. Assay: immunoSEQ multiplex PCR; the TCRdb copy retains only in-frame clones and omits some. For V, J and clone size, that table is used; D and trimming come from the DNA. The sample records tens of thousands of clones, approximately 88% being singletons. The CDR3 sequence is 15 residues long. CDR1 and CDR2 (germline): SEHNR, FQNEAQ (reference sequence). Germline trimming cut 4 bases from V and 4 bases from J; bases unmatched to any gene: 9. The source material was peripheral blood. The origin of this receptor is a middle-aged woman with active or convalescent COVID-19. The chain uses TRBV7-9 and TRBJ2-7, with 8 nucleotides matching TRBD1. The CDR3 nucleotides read TGTGCCAGCAGCTCCCCCGGGACAGGAAAATACGAGCAGTACTTC. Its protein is CASSSPGTGKYEQYF.